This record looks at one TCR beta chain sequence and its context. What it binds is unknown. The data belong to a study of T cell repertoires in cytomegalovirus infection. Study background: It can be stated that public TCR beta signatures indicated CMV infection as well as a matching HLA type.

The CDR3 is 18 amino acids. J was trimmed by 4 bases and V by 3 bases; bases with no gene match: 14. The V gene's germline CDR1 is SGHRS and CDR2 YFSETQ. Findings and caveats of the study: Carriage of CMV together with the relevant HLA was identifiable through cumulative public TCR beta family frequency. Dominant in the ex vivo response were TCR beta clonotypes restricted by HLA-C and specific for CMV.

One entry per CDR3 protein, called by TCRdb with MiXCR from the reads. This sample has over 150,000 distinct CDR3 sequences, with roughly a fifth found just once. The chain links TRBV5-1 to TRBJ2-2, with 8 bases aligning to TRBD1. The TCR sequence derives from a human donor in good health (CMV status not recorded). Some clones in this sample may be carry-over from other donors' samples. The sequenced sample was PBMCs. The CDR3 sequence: CASSSRDRWRVSTGELFF. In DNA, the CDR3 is TGCGCCAGCAGCTCCCGGGACAGGTGGCGCGTTAGCACCGGGGAGCTGTTTTTT. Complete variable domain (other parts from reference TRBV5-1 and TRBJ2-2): KAGVTQTPRYLIKTRGQQVTLSCSPISGHRSVSWYQQTPGQGLQFLFEYFSETQRNKGNFPGRFSGRQFSNSRSEMNVSTLELGDSALYLCASSSRDRWRVSTGELFFGEGSRLTVL.